This T cell receptor (beta chain) stems from a study of cytomegalovirus exposure and HLA in healthy donors. Comment on this clone: What it binds is unknown.

Overall study results and limits: HLA alleles were associated with 15,000 to 20,000 TCR beta sequences in a later analysis at 0.05 false discovery rate. Presence/absence analyses rested on an assumption that sequencing depth was roughly uniform across donors. The study dropped some indistinguishable V segments, TRBV6-2 and TRBV6-3 among them.

Germline V gene lookup returns CDR1 LGHNA and CDR2 YSLEER. The CDR3 covers 17 residues. Trimming at V came to 0 bases and at J to 5 bases, leaving 8 bases not matched to a gene. Primers included in the PCR were 60 Vbeta and 13 Jbeta primers. Libraries were prepared by immunoSEQ multiplex PCR; TCRdb keeps only in-frame clonotypes and omits some of them. The table includes about 180,000 clones, roughly three quarters detected once. This rearrangement joins TRBV4-3 to TRBJ2-1, with 9 positions matching TRBD2. Sample: PBMCs. This TCR derives from a woman aged 25-40 years in good health and CMV-seropositive. CDR3 sequence: CASSQDRGGGANNEQFF. CDR3 DNA: TGCGCCAGCAGCCAAGATCGGGGCGGGGGGGCTAACAATGAGCAGTTCTTC.